One T cell receptor beta chain is described in this entry. What it binds is unknown. This sample stems from a study of cytomegalovirus exposure and HLA in healthy donors. Findings and limits, study-wide: The sole available immune exposure information was CMV serostatus. Within a later analysis, the majority of CMV-associated TCR beta chains appeared HLA-restricted. The dataset shows that most TCR sequences were rare, while some public TCRs occurred in many donors.

This CDR3 has 12 residues. Per the germline V gene, CDR1 is MNHNS and CDR2 is SASEGT. With 7 bases removed from V and 8 bases from J, the gap between germline ends came to 14 bases. PCR was performed using 60 Vbeta and 13 Jbeta primers. The repertoire was sequenced with immunoSEQ multiplex PCR; TCRdb's copy has only in-frame clones and lacks some. The table records over 90,000 clones, under 80% of them present only once. This clonotype was sampled from a woman under 30 in good health and CMV-seropositive. Input material: PBMCs. V gene TRBV6-1 combines with J gene TRBJ1-2; tentative D call: TRBD1 (6 bases). CDR3 loop: CASTGTWEGYTF. CDR3 nucleotide sequence: TGTGCCAGCACCGGGACATGGGAGGGCTACACCTTC.